The clone carrying this TCR beta chain was recorded many times. Unique molecular identifiers were incorporated into the prepared TCRbeta library. TCRdb processed the PCR reads anew with MiXCR; each CDR3 protein has one entry. The sample has 300,000 or so distinct CDR3 sequences; about a tenth are singletons. These data originate in a study of T-cell reconstitution after alpha-beta-depleted transplantation in children. Germline CDR1 SEHNR, CDR2 FQNEAQ (reference sequence). The CDR3 loop spans 12 amino acids. The V and J ends lost 5 bases and 4 bases respectively, with 8 bases between them. The sample was PBMCs from the stem cell graft donor, taken from the stem cell graft. The V call is TRBV7-9, the J call TRBJ1-1; D not resolved. This receptor was obtained from a human donor who donated a stem cell graft to a child with SCID. The CDR3, as DNA: TGTGCCAGCAGCCTACCCGGCACTGAAGCTTTCTTT. This gives the protein CASSLPGTEAFF.